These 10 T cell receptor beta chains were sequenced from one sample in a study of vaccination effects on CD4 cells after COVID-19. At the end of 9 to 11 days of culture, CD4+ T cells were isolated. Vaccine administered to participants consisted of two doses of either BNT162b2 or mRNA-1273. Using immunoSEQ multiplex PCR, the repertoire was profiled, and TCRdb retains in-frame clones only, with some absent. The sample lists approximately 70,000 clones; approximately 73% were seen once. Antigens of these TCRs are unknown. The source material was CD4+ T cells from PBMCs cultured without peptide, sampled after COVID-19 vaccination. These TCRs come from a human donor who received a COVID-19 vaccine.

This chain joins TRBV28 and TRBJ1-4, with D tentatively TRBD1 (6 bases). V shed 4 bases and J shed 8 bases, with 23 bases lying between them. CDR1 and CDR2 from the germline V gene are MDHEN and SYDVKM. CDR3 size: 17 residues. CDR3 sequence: CASSSTGHREGSEKLFF. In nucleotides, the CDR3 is TGTGCCAGCAGTTCCACCGGACACAGGGAAGGGAGCGAAAAACTGTTTTTT.

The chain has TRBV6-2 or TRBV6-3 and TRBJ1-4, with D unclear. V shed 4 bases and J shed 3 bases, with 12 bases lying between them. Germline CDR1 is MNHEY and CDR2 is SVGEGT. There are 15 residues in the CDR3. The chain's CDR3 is CASSSRALANEKLFF. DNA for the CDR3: TGTGCCAGCAGTTCTAGGGCCTTGGCTAATGAAAAACTGTTTTTT.

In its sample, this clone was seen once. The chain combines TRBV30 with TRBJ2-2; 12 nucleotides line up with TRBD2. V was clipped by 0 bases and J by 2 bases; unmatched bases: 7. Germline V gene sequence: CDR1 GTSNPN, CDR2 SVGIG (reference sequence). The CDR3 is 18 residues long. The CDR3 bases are TGTGCCTGGAGTGTAACTAGCGGGGGGTACATCAACACCGGGGAGCTGTTTTTT. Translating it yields CAWSVTSGGYINTGELFF.

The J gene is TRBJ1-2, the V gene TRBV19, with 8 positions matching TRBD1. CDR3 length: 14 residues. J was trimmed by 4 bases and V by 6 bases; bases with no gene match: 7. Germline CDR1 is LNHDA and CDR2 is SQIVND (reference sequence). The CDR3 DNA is TGTGCCAGTAGCCGGACAGGGCAGGGCTATGGCTACACCTTC. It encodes CASSRTGQGYGYTF.

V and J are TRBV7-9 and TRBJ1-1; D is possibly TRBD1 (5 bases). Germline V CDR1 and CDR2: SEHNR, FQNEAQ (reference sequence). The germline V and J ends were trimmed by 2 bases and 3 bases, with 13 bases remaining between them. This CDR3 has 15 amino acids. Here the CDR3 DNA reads TGTGCCAGCAGCTTATTAGTTGGGGGGGACACTGAAGCTTTCTTT. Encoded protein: CASSLLVGGDTEAFF.

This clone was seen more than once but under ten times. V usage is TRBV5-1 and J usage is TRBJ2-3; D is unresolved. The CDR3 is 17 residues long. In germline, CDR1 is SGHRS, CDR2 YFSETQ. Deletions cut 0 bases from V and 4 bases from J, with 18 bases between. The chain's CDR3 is CASSLAGSSSRADTQYF. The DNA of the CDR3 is TGCGCCAGCAGCTTGGCCGGGTCTTCCTCTAGGGCAGATACGCAGTATTTT.

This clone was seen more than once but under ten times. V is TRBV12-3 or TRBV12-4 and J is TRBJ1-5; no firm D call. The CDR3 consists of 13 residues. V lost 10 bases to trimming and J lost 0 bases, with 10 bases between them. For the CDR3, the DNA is TGTGCCACCAACAGAGATAGCAATCAGCCCCAGCATTTT. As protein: CATNRDSNQPQHF.

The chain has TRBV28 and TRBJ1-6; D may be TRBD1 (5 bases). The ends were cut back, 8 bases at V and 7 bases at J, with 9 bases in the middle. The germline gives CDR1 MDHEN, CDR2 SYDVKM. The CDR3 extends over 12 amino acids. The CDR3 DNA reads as TGTGCCAGCGCAGGGACCAATTCACCCCTCCACTTT. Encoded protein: CASAGTNSPLHF.

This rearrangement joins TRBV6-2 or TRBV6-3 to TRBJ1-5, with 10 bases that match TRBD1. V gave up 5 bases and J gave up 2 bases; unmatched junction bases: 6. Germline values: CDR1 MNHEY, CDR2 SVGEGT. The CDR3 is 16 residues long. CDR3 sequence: CASSVTGTGGNQPQHF. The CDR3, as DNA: TGTGCCAGCAGTGTCACCGGGACAGGGGGCAATCAGCCCCAGCATTTT.

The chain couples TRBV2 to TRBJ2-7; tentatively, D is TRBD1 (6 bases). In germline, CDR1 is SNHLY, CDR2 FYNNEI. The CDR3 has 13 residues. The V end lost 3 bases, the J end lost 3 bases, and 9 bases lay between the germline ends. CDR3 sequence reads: CASSEGHGYEQYV. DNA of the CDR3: TGTGCCAGCAGTGAGGGACATGGCTACGAGCAGTACGTC.